The 28 T cell receptor beta chains below were found in one sample sequenced in a study of glioma-infiltrating T cells. The iRepertoire nested amplicon-rescue multiplex PCR amplified TCR alpha and beta CDR3s from RNA. TCRdb re-called the multiplex PCR reads through MiXCR, storing one row per CDR3 protein. Seen here are around 130,000 distinct CDR3 sequences, around a quarter observed once, and the top ten hold around a quarter. Sequencing used glioma tissue, nonneoplastic brain tissue, or PBMCs (not recorded which). The receptors here all came from a human donor with low-grade glioma or glioblastoma, undergoing nonglioma brain surgery, or in good health (not recorded which).

This clonotype was picked up many times. The chain employs TRBV6-1 and TRBJ2-7; 7 bases line up with TRBD1. Germline lookup yields CDR1 MNHNS and CDR2 SASEGT. The V and J ends lost 1 base and 3 bases, in that order; junction bases with no gene match: 3. This CDR3 region has 14 residues. The CDR3 sequence is CASSEGGQNYEQYV. The CDR3 DNA reads TGTGCCAGCAGTGAAGGGGGACAGAACTACGAGCAGTACGTC.

Worth noting for this clonotype: At one end, the junction sequence differs from germline, possibly due to a read error. The V and J genes are TRBV4-2 and TRBJ2-2; TRBD2 might be the D (6 bases). The CDR3 has 14 amino acids. From germline, CDR1 is LGHNA and CDR2 YNFKEQ. The CDR3 protein is CASSLDQGTGGLFF. In nucleotides, the CDR3 is TGTGCCAGCAGCTTAGATCAAGGCACCGGGGGGCTGTTTTTT.

This sequence joins TRBV7-9 and TRBJ1-3; the match to TRBD1 covers 7 bases. This CDR3 is built from 17 residues. With V trimmed by 3 bases and J by 1 base, 9 bases remained unmatched. Per the germline V gene, CDR1 is SEHNR and CDR2 is FQNEAQ (reference sequence). CDR3 loop: CASSLYRGQLSGNTIYF. CDR3 in DNA: TGTGCCAGCAGCTTGTACAGGGGTCAACTATCTGGAAACACCATATATTTT. Full variable domain (outside the CDR3, taken from reference TRBV7-9 and TRBJ1-3): DTGVSQNPRHKITKRGQNVTFRCDPISEHNRLYWYRQTLGQGPEFLTYFQNEAQLEKSRLLSDRFSAERPKGSFSTLEIQRTEQGDSAMYLCASSLYRGQLSGNTIYFGEGSWLTVV.

This clonotype appeared once. At one end, the junction sequence differs from germline, possibly due to a read error. The gene calls are TRBV12-3 or TRBV12-4 and TRBJ1-2, with D possibly being TRBD1 (6 bases). The CDR3 consists of 14 residues. CDR3 protein: CASSDSGRGYGYIF. The CDR3 region has the DNA TGTGCCAGCAGTGATTCGGGCAGGGGCTATGGCTACATCTTC.

The J gene is TRBJ1-4, the V gene TRBV28; 8 positions agree with TRBD1. Per the germline V gene, CDR1 is MDHEN and CDR2 is SYDVKM. Losses at the gene ends were 5 bases for V and 8 bases for J; bases not matched to a gene: 10. CDR3 length equals 15 residues. CDR3 loop: CASSGRQGKWEKLFF. CDR3 coding DNA: TGTGCCAGCAGTGGACGACAGGGGAAATGGGAAAAACTGTTTTTT.

CDR3 region: CAWSVAGGYTF. The CDR3, as DNA: TGTGCCTGGAGTGTCGCAGGGGGCTACACCTTC. This chain connects TRBV30 to TRBJ1-2; possibly TRBD1 for D (5 bases). Germline V gives CDR1 GTSNPN, CDR2 SVGIG (reference sequence). The V end was cut by 0 bases, the J end by 8 bases, with 7 bases between. The CDR3 length is 11 residues.

This clonotype was detected a few times. V and J are TRBV19 and TRBJ1-6; D is unresolved. Trimming pared 4 bases from V and 4 bases from J, leaving 8 bases between. Germline CDR1 reads LNHDA; CDR2 reads SQIVND (reference sequence). The CDR3 spans 14 residues. CDR3 sequence: CASSKRSYNSPLHF. The CDR3 nucleotides are TGTGCCAGTAGTAAACGGAGTTATAATTCACCCCTCCACTTT.

This clonotype occurred many times. This CDR3 reads CASSLEDQPPNYGYTF. CDR3 nucleotide sequence: TGCGCCAGCAGCTTGGAGGATCAGCCTCCTAACTATGGCTACACCTTC. The V call is TRBV5-1, the J call TRBJ1-2; D call uncertain. The CDR3 contains 16 residues. CDR1 is SGHRS and CDR2 is YFSETQ in the germline V gene. Trimming removed 0 bases from V and 0 bases from J, with 12 bases in between.

This clonotype was observed a handful of times. The CDR3 loop reads CASSAGALYEQYV. The CDR3 DNA sequence: TGTGCCAGCAGTGCCGGCGCTCTCTACGAGCAGTACGTC. The chain links TRBV6-1 to TRBJ2-7; D gene unclear. The CDR3 sequence is 13 residues long. Deletions cut 4 bases from V and 3 bases from J, with 10 bases between. Germline-derived CDR1 and CDR2 are MNHNS and SASEGT.

Notes on this clonotype: A much larger clone differs from this one at a single base, so this may be a read error. The chain uses TRBV20-1 and TRBJ1-1; 9 bases are shared with TRBD1. V lost 3 bases to trimming and J lost 9 bases; unmatched junction nucleotides: 11. Germline loops: CDR1 DFQATT, CDR2 SNEGSKA (reference sequence). There are 14 residues in the CDR3. CDR3 bases: TGCAGTGCTAGGACCGGGACAGGGATCGCTAAAGCTTTCTTT. This translates into CSARTGTGIAKAFF.

This clonotype has more than one count but fewer than ten. The J gene is TRBJ2-1, the V gene TRBV12-3 or TRBV12-4; D tentatively fits TRBD1 or TRBD2 (5 bases each). The CDR3 contains 15 residues. V was cut by 1 base and J by 6 bases, with 13 bases left in between. Written as DNA, the CDR3 is TGTGCCAGCAGTTTAGGATCGGCAGGGACCAATGAGCAGTTCTTC. Its translation is CASSLGSAGTNEQFF.

As to this clonotype: A much bigger clone sits one base away, suggesting this may be a read error. The gene calls are TRBV20-1 and TRBJ2-1; D not resolved. Germline loops: CDR1 DFQATT, CDR2 SNEGSKA (reference sequence). The CDR3 length is 14 residues. V dropped 5 bases and J dropped 8 bases, with 19 bases sitting between them. The CDR3: CSASLGESSDEQFF. DNA of the CDR3: TGCAGTGCTTCGCTTGGCGAGAGTTCCGATGAGCAGTTCTTC.

The chain carries TRBV29-1 and TRBJ1-1; tentative D call: TRBD1 (6 bases). This CDR3 contains 12 residues. Germline CDR1 and CDR2: SQVTM and ANQGSEA. V gave up 8 bases and J gave up 2 bases, with 12 bases separating them. CDR3 protein: CSPRTVNTEAFF. In DNA form, the CDR3 reads TGCAGCCCGAGGACAGTCAACACTGAAGCTTTCTTT.

As concerns this clonotype: In this CDR3 the conserved last residue, phenylalanine or tryptophan, is missing, so a read error is likely. The V gene is TRBV28, the J gene TRBJ1-1; D remains ambiguous. Trimming removed 1 base at V and 11 bases at J, with 20 bases between. The length of the CDR3 is 15 residues. Germline loops: CDR1 MDHEN, CDR2 SYDVKM. This CDR3 is CASSLFSTPGSGAFS. The CDR3 nucleotides are TGTGCCAGCAGTTTATTTTCCACACCGGGGTCGGGTGCTTTCTCT.

This clonotype has at least ten counts. The J gene is TRBJ2-6, the V gene TRBV6-6, with D possibly matching TRBD2 (5 bases). Germline lookup yields CDR1 MNHNY and CDR2 SVGAGI (reference sequence). The CDR3 spans 14 residues. Trimming cost V 2 bases and J 8 bases, with 10 bases left between them. CDR3 sequence: CASSYETKTNVLTF. DNA for the CDR3: TGTGCCAGCAGTTACGAGACTAAGACCAACGTCCTGACTTTC.

Ten or more counts support this clonotype. The chain couples TRBV6-1 to TRBJ2-7, with a tentative D call TRBD2 (6 bases). Deletions cut 8 bases from V and 2 bases from J, with 19 bases between. Germline-derived CDR1 and CDR2 are MNHNS and SASEGT. This CDR3 contains 15 residues. The CDR3 spells CASLAGTPLTYEQYV. In DNA, the CDR3 is TGTGCCAGCCTAGCCGGGACTCCGCTCACCTACGAGCAGTACGTC.

This clonotype was detected only a few times. The chain is built from TRBV27 and TRBJ1-1; 7 bases are shared with TRBD1. V shed 6 bases and J 0 bases; nucleotides not matched to a gene: 4. This CDR3 contains 14 residues. Germline CDR1 and CDR2: MNHEY and SMNVEV (reference sequence). The CDR3 sequence: CASSYRGMNTEAFF. DNA for the CDR3: TGTGCCAGCAGCTACAGGGGCATGAACACTGAAGCTTTCTTT.

This clonotype was counted at least ten times. The chain is built from TRBV6-1 and TRBJ2-1; D may be TRBD1 (6 bases). CDR3 size: 12 residues. The germline gives CDR1 MNHNS, CDR2 SASEGT. V was cut by 7 bases and J by 3 bases, with 7 bases left in between. The CDR3 is CASTGVYNEQFF. The CDR3 region has the DNA TGTGCCAGCACAGGGGTCTACAATGAGCAGTTCTTC.

There are many counts of this clonotype. The CDR3 reads CASSPGTGEEKTQYF. The CDR3 coding sequence is TGTGCCAGCAGCCCCGGGACAGGGGAAGAAAAGACCCAGTACTTC. The gene calls are TRBV27 and TRBJ2-5; 10 nucleotides agree with TRBD1. Germline trimming cut 6 bases from V and 6 bases from J; bases unmatched to any gene: 10. Germline V lookup: CDR1 MNHEY, CDR2 SMNVEV (reference sequence). The CDR3 consists of 15 residues.

This rearrangement joins TRBV14 to TRBJ2-7; D is unclear. The CDR3 is 15 amino acids. V lost 1 base and J 0 bases, leaving 10 bases between the germline ends. The germline CDR1 and CDR2 sequences are SGHDN and FVKESK. For the CDR3, the DNA is TGTGCCAGCAGCCAAGGAGCCAGGAGCTCCTACGAGCAGTACGTC. Protein sequence: CASSQGARSSYEQYV.

The chain couples TRBV14 to TRBJ2-3; 7 positions match TRBD2. This CDR3 has 14 residues. Germline lookup yields CDR1 SGHDN and CDR2 FVKESK. Unmatched junction bases numbered 3, after V lost 0 bases and J lost 6 bases. CDR3 DNA sequence: TGTGCCAGCAGCCAAGACCCCGGGGGGGATACGCAGTATTTT. Translated: CASSQDPGGDTQYF.

J is TRBJ2-5 and V is TRBV7-9; D unclear. CDR1 and CDR2 from the germline V gene are SEHNR and FQNEAQ (reference sequence). This CDR3 is 12 amino acids long. The V and J ends lost 4 bases and 5 bases respectively, with 8 bases between them. The chain's CDR3 is CASSSELETQYF. CDR3 nucleotides: TGTGCCAGCAGCTCCGAACTGGAGACCCAGTACTTC.

The rearrangement uses TRBV12-3 or TRBV12-4 and TRBJ1-1, with 7 bases lining up with TRBD1. The CDR3 covers 15 residues. Losses at the gene ends were 5 bases for V and 0 bases for J; bases not matched to a gene: 6. CDR3 residues: CASSPQGQMNTEAFF. The CDR3 DNA is TGTGCCAGCAGTCCTCAGGGACAGATGAACACTGAAGCTTTCTTT.

This clonotype was detected a few times. V is TRBV7-2 and J is TRBJ1-2; the D is unclear. The germline gives CDR1 SGHTA, CDR2 FQGNSA. Trimming removed 4 bases at V and 4 bases at J, with 10 bases between. The CDR3 runs 13 residues. Here the CDR3 reads CASSSGNSYGYTF. The CDR3 region has the DNA TGTGCCAGCAGCTCCGGGAACTCCTATGGCTACACCTTC.

As for this clonotype: One end of the junction is discordant with germline, which a read error may explain. The chain employs TRBV6-1 and TRBJ1-3; no clear D. CDR1 is MNHNS, CDR2 SASEGT, per germline. The CDR3 is 16 residues long. The CDR3 loop reads CASAEAPRFSGNTIFF. As DNA, the CDR3 is TGTGCCAGCGCCGAGGCCCCCCGATTCTCTGGAAACACCATATTTTTT.

This clonotype has a handful of counts. The chain has TRBV7-2 and TRBJ2-3; 15 nucleotides agree with TRBD2. The CDR3 sequence is 14 residues long. V shed 6 bases and J 11 bases; nucleotides not matched to a gene: 6. In germline, CDR1 is SGHTA, CDR2 FQGNSA. In nucleotides, the CDR3 is TGTGCCAGCAGTTCCGGACTAGCGGGGGGGCAGCAGTATTTT. This translates into CASSSGLAGGQQYF.

This clonotype appeared many times. This rearrangement joins TRBV6-2 or TRBV6-3 to TRBJ2-7, with TRBD2 identical over 8 bases. The CDR3 sequence is 15 residues long. Germline-derived CDR1 and CDR2 are MNHEY and SVGEGT. The ends lost 0 bases at V and 2 bases at J; junction bases unmatched: 3. The CDR3 protein is CASSYSTTSAYEQYV. CDR3 nucleotide sequence: TGTGCCAGCAGTTACTCAACGACTAGCGCCTACGAGCAGTACGTC.

Turning to this clonotype: A read error may explain this, as a much larger clone is one base away. The rearrangement joins TRBV10-3 to TRBJ2-1, with D maybe TRBD2 (5 bases). There are 14 residues in the CDR3. Germline-derived CDR1 and CDR2 are ENHRY and SYGVKD. V was pared by 5 bases and J by 5 bases, with 13 bases between. DNA for the CDR3: TGTGCCATCAGTACGCCCGGAGGCCACAATGAGCAGTTCTTC. Amino acids: CAISTPGGHNEQFF.